This T cell receptor (beta chain) was obtained from a study of long-term antiretroviral therapy in people with HIV (dated by TCRdb to 2021 to 2024). Some background on the complete study: The earliest samples were collected roughly a decade before the 2015 WHO recommendation for immediate ART, at a time when ART was usually postponed until CD4 counts fell. A retrospective serial study tested whether changes in peripheral blood TRB repertoire composition and diversity were associated with ART initiation and durable HIV suppression. From some 30 adults with confirmed HIV infection, the cohort provided fewer than 200 cryopreserved PBMC samples, gathered serially across a mean of about six years (range 1-12). Among the 30 or so participants with HIV, eleven were female. No cross-contamination during QIAcube processing turned up in test extractions that ran a monoclonal T-cell line alongside 25 to 35 polyclonal samples.

Inclusion was restricted to participants for whom at least one PBMC sample before ART initiation and at least two post-ART samples were available. Every participant with HIV received treatment in the United States of America. Cryopreserved samples of about 1-11 million PBMC were thawed and washed before DNA extraction. At the time of the earliest PBMC sample, participants with HIV were aged between about 20 and 54 years. Per participant, PBMC samples came from 1-4 timepoints prior to ART initiation and 2-8 timepoints following ART initiation, for a median of 7 samples. For every participant, serial HIV viral load, CD4+ T-cell count, ART history and demographic data were obtained. Genomic DNA was extracted from unsorted PBMC with a Qiagen kit on a QIAcube, with processing performed in batches of 12 samples. Study-level results and caveats: Compared with controls, HIV repertoires had narrower CDR3 length ranges, and the network structure pointed to an antigen-experienced repertoire that shifted only slightly toward naive after ART. The samples span the years 2004 to 2017, and the ART regimens used may be less effective than current regimens. Owing to limited PBMC availability, only the TCR beta chain was sequenced, without alpha chain pairing. ART initiation was associated with a significant increase in TRB diversity, but diversity stayed significantly below transplant donor controls even after long-term ART. No data were available on ART adherence, viral resistance or therapy changes, limiting inferences about post-ART repertoire changes. Because pre-ART samples had limited cell numbers, unsorted PBMC were profiled rather than sorted CD4+ and CD8+ T cells. Expanded TRB clones identified before ART initiation dominated the repertoire at all time points, although this dominance fluctuated and declined in many PLHIV after ART.

Sequencing of the TRB variable region was done with the immunoSEQ hsTCRB v3.0 assay at survey level resolution. The target sequencing depth for TRB was roughly 40,000-50,000 T-cell genomes per sample. An Illumina MiSeq with a v3 150-cycle kit was used to sequence the pooled TRB libraries. The paper's processing steps were these. Repertoire analysis was performed in R inside a reproducible Nextflow workflow that covered QC, data transformation and analysis. LymphoSeq2, an R package for exploring AIRR-Seq data, was used to implement the custom analyses. Several samples that yielded fewer than 5000 total TRB sequences were excluded, so that approximately 170 HIV repertoires were analyzed. Among the 180 to 200 retained HIV repertoires, 55 to 65 were collected before ART initiation and 129 after ART initiation. Repertoires were downsampled to 5000 TRB nucleotide sequences, with summary statistics averaged over 100 downsampling iterations. TRB sequences were retained for analysis only if CDR3 regions of at least seven amino acids were present. Two measures captured diversity: a Shannon entropy-derived clonality score and the Gini coefficient. In the repertoire networks, any two of the top 5000 CDR3 amino acid sequences were connected whenever the two sequences differed by an edit distance of one. For TRB CDR3 amino acid sequences, antigen specificity groups and MHC restriction were predicted with GLIPH2. To flag known associations with CMV, EBV, HIV or tissue antigens, CDR3 amino acid sequences were compared against VDJdb and McPAS-TCR. Pre-ART, post-ART and control groups were compared with Wilcoxon signed-rank tests and Holm-Bonferroni correction. TCRdb provides this immuneACCESS table in a form limited to in-frame rearrangements. Some clones are lacking; in checked studies, under half of them reflect an unresolved V gene, and why the rest are absent is not known. V, J and clone size derive from that table, while D and trimming were established from the DNA sequence. This sample comprises approximately 23,000 clones, 85% to 90% of them detected only once. Of the sample, around 5.2% falls within the top ten clones.

The CDR3, from cysteine to phenylalanine, totals 15 residues. The CDR3 DNA has 45 bases and is translated from base 1. Comments on this clone: The clone's antigen remains unknown. Per-base qualities were not stored, and no clone one base away is much larger.

The V gene is TRBV21-1 and the J gene is TRBJ2-5; TRBD1, the D gene given by the table, was not confirmed from the DNA. TRBV21-1 is recorded as a pseudogene. The TCR sequence derives from a man aged 40-55 years with HIV. The input for sequencing was unsorted PBMCs, taken approximately 2.6 years after starting antiretroviral therapy. The CDR3 region reads CASSKGWDREATQYF. The DNA reads TGTGCCAGCAGCAAAGGGTGGGACAGGGAGGCGACCCAGTACTTC.